Presented here are 6 T cell receptor beta chains from one specimen sequenced in a study of technical replicates of blood from a handful of donors. Profiled with immunoSEQ multiplex PCR; TCRdb holds only in-frame clones, not every one. The sample shows under 15,000 clones, more than 85% of them seen only once. The sample comprised PBMCs. These receptors were taken from a human donor in good health.

The CDR3 sequence is CASRRDQETQYF. The DNA for the CDR3 is TGTGCCAGCAGACGGGACCAAGAGACCCAGTACTTC. The V and J genes are TRBV7-2 and TRBJ2-5; D remains unclear. V lost 6 bases, J lost 0 bases, and 5 bases lay in between. Germline V gives CDR1 SGHTA, CDR2 FQGNSA. The CDR3 loop spans 12 amino acids.

The DNA of the CDR3 is TGCGCCAGCAGCCCCGGCGGTAGCGGGAGACAAGAGACCCAGTACTTC. It yields the protein CASSPGGSGRQETQYF. The chain combines TRBV5-1 with TRBJ2-5; 9 nucleotides align to TRBD2. CDR1 is SGHRS and CDR2 is YFSETQ in the germline V gene. V trimming: 4 bases; J trimming: 2 bases; junction bases outside the gene matches: 9. The CDR3 covers 16 residues.

The chain links TRBV10-2 to TRBJ2-3; weak D call: TRBD1 (7 bases). Trimming shortened V by 8 bases and J by 5 bases, and 14 bases separated the two germline ends. The V gene's germline CDR1 is WSHSY and CDR2 SAAADI. The CDR3 spans 13 residues. The CDR3 DNA sequence: TGCGCCAGCGGCGGGACAGCTGGAGATACGCAGTATTTT. Translated: CASGGTAGDTQYF.

The chain carries TRBV5-1 and TRBJ1-2; 7 nucleotides agree with TRBD1. Germline assignment: CDR1 SGHRS and CDR2 YFSETQ. The CDR3 contains 15 residues. V dropped 4 bases and J dropped 0; count of bases not matched to a gene: 6. This CDR3 is CASSETGLANYGYTF. As DNA, the CDR3 is TGCGCCAGCAGCGAGACAGGGCTCGCTAACTATGGCTACACCTTC.

The rearrangement joins TRBV27 to TRBJ2-1; D possibly corresponds to TRBD2 (6 bases). V was shortened by 3 bases and J by 0 bases, with 12 bases between the two germline ends. The CDR3 sequence is 16 residues long. Germline V gene lookup returns CDR1 MNHEY and CDR2 SMNVEV (reference sequence). The CDR3 reads CASSLEGLLSYNEQFF. The CDR3 coding sequence is TGTGCCAGCAGTTTGGAGGGTTTACTCTCCTACAATGAGCAGTTCTTC.

J is TRBJ2-5 and V is TRBV9, with 10 bases identical to TRBD2. The germline V gene has CDR1 SGDLS and CDR2 YYNGEE. After removal of 0 bases from V and 5 bases from J, the junction contained 13 bases not matched to a gene. The CDR3 length is 18 residues. This CDR3 reads CASSVGRRLAGEGETQYF. The CDR3, as DNA: TGTGCCAGCAGCGTAGGGAGGCGGCTAGCGGGAGAGGGGGAGACCCAGTACTTC.